This T cell receptor beta chain derives from a study of cytotoxic CD8 clonotypes in ibrutinib-treated CLL (dated by TCRdb to the early 2020s). Context from the whole study: In this cohort, around 14 patients were treatment-naive and about a dozen were relapsed/refractory, while approximately 18 had unmutated IGHV. Partial responses were observed in about 24 patients and complete responses in 2; after a median follow-up of roughly 62 months, remission was maintained in around 14 patients and progression was observed in some 12. Response samples were taken after a median of about a year on treatment, ranging from about 6 to 36 months. Samples averaged approximately 260,000 productive templates and approximately 100,000 productive rearrangements. Longitudinal samples were available for about 30% of the 86 trial participants. Cryopreserved peripheral blood mononuclear cells were collected at three points: before therapy, at response, and at either sustained remission or disease progression. Patients were still on ibrutinib when every remission and progressive disease sample was collected.

The time point tag for this specimen amounts to: approximately 2 years on ibrutinib. Around 2 micrograms of genomic DNA were extracted from cryopreserved PBMCs for TCR beta library preparation. Longitudinal blood samples from CLL patients on ibrutinib monotherapy were analyzed using high-throughput TCR beta sequencing. The patients took part in an open-label, single-center phase 2 trial of ibrutinib monotherapy. In this sample, this clone turned up a few times. The antigen it binds to is not known. No base qualities exist here, and no much larger clone lies one base off it. Here is what the overall study found, with its caveats: At ibrutinib response clonality went up, during sustained remission it held steady, and at progression it dropped back toward baseline. At baseline, clonality was higher than in age-matched healthy donors and showed a strong correlation with circulating CD8+ T-cell counts. Public clonotypes were rare and either shrank or stayed stable during treatment, and the rise in clonality at ibrutinib response reflected expansion of private clonotypes. Sampling times were not matched between patients in sustained remission and patients whose disease was progressing, and lymph node repertoires were not examined.

Each clonotype received, on average, around 9.6x coverage in deep resolution sequencing performed on a MiSeq, where the target depth lay between 1 in 1 million and 1 in 200,000 T cells. The immunoSEQ hsTCRB Kit was used to generate TCR beta libraries. The authors' pipeline ran thus. ImmunoSEQ Data Assistant and ImmunoSEQ Analyzer were used for data analysis, and V, D and J genes were assigned according to IMGT definitions. Clonality, which ranges from 0 to 1, was calculated by subtracting the normalized Shannon entropy of productive rearrangement frequencies from one. Only overrepresented clonotypes making up at least 0.05% of each patient's repertoire were included in the public clonotype analysis. Thirteen age-matched healthy donor repertoires from immuneACCESS served as clonality controls. The immuneACCESS repertoire file appears here via TCRdb, limited to in-frame rearrangements. These files lack a portion of the clones; in checked studies, under half of the deficit traces to unresolved V genes, and the cause of the others is not known. The V and J calls and clone size are taken from that table; D and trimming were inferred from the DNA. In this sample the table shows tens of thousands of clones, roughly 50% of which occur a single time. The ten largest clonotypes hold 20% of the sample.

V is pruned by 5 bases and J by 7 bases, leaving 7 bases of the junction without a gene match. From a lookup of the germline V gene, CDR1 and CDR2 are MNHNS and SASEGT. The CDR3 runs 14 amino acids, cysteine and phenylalanine included. Just the 42-base CDR3 DNA is kept, in frame starting at base 1. The material sequenced was PBMCs, taken after 24 months of ibrutinib treatment. The chain was built from TRBV6-1 and TRBJ2-2; 7 central bases correspond to TRBD1. The origin of this receptor is a human donor with chronic lymphocytic leukemia. The encoded CDR3 is CASSPLQGLGELFF. The base sequence is TGTGCCAGCAGTCCCCTACAGGGGCTCGGGGAGCTGTTTTTT.